This T cell receptor beta chain was captured in a study of shared clonotypes between healthy human individuals. Study-level points and caveats: Sampling covered blood only; tissue repertoires likely differ. It was the few donors that limited the genetic and exposure-history diversity represented.

About 33,000 T cell genomes (around 200 ng DNA) went into each sorted-subset replicate. TCRdb's copy holds only in-frame clones and misses some; the assay was immunoSEQ multiplex PCR. The table lists 2.3 million or so clones, 90% to 95% of them singletons. On this clone: The antigen is not known.

V gave up 3 bases and J gave up 0 bases, with 15 bases separating them. This CDR3 region has 17 residues. From germline, CDR1 is MDHEN and CDR2 SYDVKM. The chain couples TRBV28 to TRBJ2-1; TRBD1 or TRBD2 may be the D gene (5 bases each). This TCR derives from a man between 18 and 35 years old in good health. Some clones in this sample may be carry-over from other donors' samples. Sequenced sample: naive CD4+ T cells from PBMCs. Subset noted: CD45RA+ positively selected. As DNA, the CDR3 is TGTGCCAGCAGTTTGTACGGGGCGGTAAGCTCCTACAATGAGCAGTTCTTC. Protein sequence: CASSLYGAVSSYNEQFF.